Each of the 17 T cell receptor beta chains below was sequenced from the same sample in a study of blood T cell repertoires in COVID-19. Measured with immunoSEQ multiplex PCR; TCRdb has only the in-frame clones, and not every one. The sample lists fewer than 200,000 clones, around four fifths occurring once. Specimen: PBMCs or T cells enriched from blood (not recorded which). The receptors stem from a woman between 45 and 65 years old who had recovered from COVID-19.

The chain recombines TRBV4-1 with TRBJ2-6; 12 bases fit TRBD2. Germline V gene sequence: CDR1 MGHRA, CDR2 YSYEKL. The CDR3 extends over 20 amino acids. After removal of 2 bases from V and 3 bases from J, the junction contained 11 bases not matched to a gene. CDR3 sequence reads: CASSQHFGGLAGRGANVLTF. The CDR3 nucleotides are TGCGCCAGCAGCCAACACTTTGGAGGACTAGCGGGGCGTGGGGCCAACGTCCTGACTTTC.

This chain uses TRBV29-1 with TRBJ1-1, with a possible D match to TRBD1 (5 bases). Germline V lookup: CDR1 SQVTM, CDR2 ANQGSEA. CDR3 length: 14 amino acids. The chain's CDR3 is CSTWTGTSNTEAFF. The CDR3 nucleotides are TGCAGTACCTGGACCGGGACTTCGAACACTGAAGCTTTCTTT.

This clone was detected once. The rearrangement links TRBV27 to TRBJ1-2; D is perhaps TRBD1 (6 bases). This CDR3 has 15 amino acids. Germline V gene data show CDR1 as MNHEY and CDR2 as SMNVEV (reference sequence). V lost 6 bases and J lost 2, with 16 bases in between. CDR3 amino acids: CASRPKDRRNYGYTF. In DNA, the CDR3 is TGTGCCAGCAGACCAAAGGACAGAAGAAACTATGGCTACACCTTC.

This clone has only a few counts. V is TRBV29-1 and J is TRBJ1-1; D is uncertain. Germline loops: CDR1 SQVTM, CDR2 ANQGSEA. The CDR3 has 12 amino acids. Deletions cut 8 bases from V and 5 bases from J, with 15 bases between. This CDR3 is CSTRRISTEAFF. The CDR3 bases are TGCAGCACTAGACGGATCTCGACTGAAGCTTTCTTT.

This sequence joins TRBV7-2 and TRBJ1-2; 8 nucleotides match TRBD1. Germline values: CDR1 SGHTA, CDR2 FQGNSA. V dropped 5 bases and J dropped 3; count of bases not matched to a gene: 2. The CDR3 length is 13 residues. The CDR3 loop reads CASSRGQDYGYTF. CDR3 bases: TGTGCCAGCAGCCGGGGACAGGACTATGGCTACACCTTC.

CDR3 sequence (DNA): TGTGCCAGCAGTTTCTCGACACTAGCGGGTACAGAGACCCAGTACTTC. It codes for CASSFSTLAGTETQYF. This sequence joins TRBV28 and TRBJ2-5; 9 bases are a match to TRBD2. CDR1 and CDR2 (germline): MDHEN, SYDVKM. This CDR3 is built from 16 residues. Trimming cost V 3 bases and J 4 bases; bases outside gene matches: 9.

The chain joins TRBV10-2 to TRBJ1-3, with D perhaps TRBD1 (6 bases). Deletions cut 8 bases from V and 10 bases from J, with 12 bases between. CDR1 WSHSY and CDR2 SAAADI come from the germline V gene. The CDR3 runs 11 residues. CDR3 bases: TGCGCCAGCCGGGGCCAGGGGACCATATATTTT. Translating gives CASRGQGTIYF.

This rearrangement joins TRBV7-2 to TRBJ2-5, with D maybe TRBD2 (5 bases). The CDR3 runs to 14 residues. The ends were cut back, 0 bases at V and 3 bases at J, with 8 bases in the middle. Germline V gene lookup returns CDR1 SGHTA and CDR2 FQGNSA. In DNA, the CDR3 is TGTGCCAGCAGCTTAGCATCGGGGAAAGAGACCCAGTACTTC. Its translation: CASSLASGKETQYF.

The chain has TRBV15 and TRBJ1-1; TRBD1 agrees at 7 bases. The CDR3 totals 15 residues. V trimming: 1 base; J trimming: 5 bases; junction bases outside the gene matches: 7. Looked up from germline, CDR1 is LNHNV and CDR2 is YYDKDF (reference sequence). This CDR3 is CATSRAADRKTEAFF. DNA for the CDR3: TGTGCCACCAGCAGAGCTGCGGACAGGAAAACTGAAGCTTTCTTT.

The rearrangement links TRBV18 to TRBJ1-2, with no clear D. The length of the CDR3 is 13 residues. Trimming took 5 bases from V and 8 from J, leaving 15 bases between them. The germline gives CDR1 KGHSH, CDR2 LQKENI. The CDR3 sequence: CASSNIPWAGYTF. Written as DNA, the CDR3 is TGTGCCAGCTCAAACATCCCCTGGGCGGGCTACACCTTC.

The chain is built from TRBV7-2 and TRBJ1-1; D remains unclear. The V gene's germline CDR1 is SGHTA and CDR2 FQGNSA. V was pared by 1 base and J by 0 bases, with 9 bases between. The CDR3 runs to 15 residues. Written as DNA, the CDR3 is TGTGCCAGCAGCTTAGTAAATCGTCTGAACACTGAAGCTTTCTTT. Its protein product is CASSLVNRLNTEAFF. The variable domain in full, with the rest retrieved from reference TRBV7-2 and TRBJ1-1, is GAGVSQSPSNKVTEKGKDVELRCDPISGHTALYWYRQSLGQGLEFLIYFQGNSAPDKSGLPSDRFSAERTGGSVSTLTIQRTQQEDSAVYLCASSLVNRLNTEAFFGQGTRLTVV.

The chain employs TRBV5-6 and TRBJ1-2; 7 nucleotides line up with TRBD1. Trimming removed 4 bases from V and 7 bases from J; junction bases left unmatched: 16. Germline V CDR1 and CDR2: SGHDT, YYEEEE. The CDR3 runs to 16 residues. CDR3 amino acids: CASSDDLRGRYVGYTF. In DNA, the CDR3 is TGTGCCAGCAGCGATGACCTGAGGGGGCGCTATGTTGGCTACACCTTC.

The CDR3 nucleotides read TGCGCCAGCAGCGAACCGGGGATGAACACTGAAGCTTTCTTT. Protein: CASSEPGMNTEAFF. The gene calls are TRBV5-1 and TRBJ1-1; D gene uncertain. The germline V gene has CDR1 SGHRS and CDR2 YFSETQ. The CDR3 is 14 residues long. V was clipped by 4 bases and J by 0 bases, with 10 bases between them.

This chain connects TRBV7-9 to TRBJ2-2; 8 nucleotides agree with TRBD1. Germline CDR1 and CDR2: SEHNR and FQNEAQ (reference sequence). The CDR3 spans 14 residues. V lost 3 bases to trimming and J lost 7 bases; unmatched junction nucleotides: 4. The CDR3 coding sequence is TGTGCCAGCAGCTTCAGGGGGCTGGGCGGGGAGCTGTTTTTT. It yields the protein CASSFRGLGGELFF. Full variable domain (missing parts from reference TRBV7-9 and TRBJ2-2): DTGVSQNPRHKITKRGQNVTFRCDPISEHNRLYWYRQTLGQGPEFLTYFQNEAQLEKSRLLSDRFSAERPKGSFSTLEIQRTEQGDSAMYLCASSFRGLGGELFFGEGSRLTVL.

The chain combines TRBV6-5 with TRBJ1-2; no reliable D call. V was pared by 0 bases and J by 7 bases, with 12 bases between. Germline lookup yields CDR1 MNHEY and CDR2 SVGAGI. There are 14 residues in the CDR3. The chain's CDR3 is CASSYSGQAGGYTF. The CDR3 region has the DNA TGTGCCAGCAGTTACTCGGGCCAAGCCGGTGGCTACACCTTC.

The rearrangement joins TRBV5-1 to TRBJ1-2, with D possibly being TRBD1 (6 bases). Germline assignment: CDR1 SGHRS and CDR2 YFSETQ. The CDR3 runs to 15 residues. Deletions cut 1 base from V and 2 bases from J, with 12 bases between. The CDR3 region is CASSLQPGQNYGYTF. The CDR3 DNA reads as TGCGCCAGCAGCTTGCAACCGGGACAAAACTATGGCTACACCTTC.

This chain connects TRBV7-8 to TRBJ2-1; 7 bases are a match to TRBD1. The CDR3 runs 14 residues. CDR1 and CDR2 from the germline V gene are SGHVS and FQNEAQ. Germline trimming cut 5 bases from V and 1 base from J; bases unmatched to any gene: 2. The CDR3 region has the DNA TGTGCCAGCAGCCCGACAGGGTCCTACAATGAGCAGTTCTTC. It specifies CASSPTGSYNEQFF.